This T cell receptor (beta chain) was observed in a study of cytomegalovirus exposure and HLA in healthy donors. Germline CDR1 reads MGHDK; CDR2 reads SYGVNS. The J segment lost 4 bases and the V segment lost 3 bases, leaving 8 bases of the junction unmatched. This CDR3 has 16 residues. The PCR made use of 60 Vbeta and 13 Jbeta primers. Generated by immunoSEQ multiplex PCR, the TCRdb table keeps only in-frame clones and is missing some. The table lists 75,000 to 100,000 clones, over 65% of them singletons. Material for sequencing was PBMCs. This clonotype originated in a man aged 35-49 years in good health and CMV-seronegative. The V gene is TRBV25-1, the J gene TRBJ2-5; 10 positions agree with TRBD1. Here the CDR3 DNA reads TGTGCCAGCAGTGAGCCGGGACAGGGGAAGAGAGAGACCCAGTACTTC. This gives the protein CASSEPGQGKRETQYF.